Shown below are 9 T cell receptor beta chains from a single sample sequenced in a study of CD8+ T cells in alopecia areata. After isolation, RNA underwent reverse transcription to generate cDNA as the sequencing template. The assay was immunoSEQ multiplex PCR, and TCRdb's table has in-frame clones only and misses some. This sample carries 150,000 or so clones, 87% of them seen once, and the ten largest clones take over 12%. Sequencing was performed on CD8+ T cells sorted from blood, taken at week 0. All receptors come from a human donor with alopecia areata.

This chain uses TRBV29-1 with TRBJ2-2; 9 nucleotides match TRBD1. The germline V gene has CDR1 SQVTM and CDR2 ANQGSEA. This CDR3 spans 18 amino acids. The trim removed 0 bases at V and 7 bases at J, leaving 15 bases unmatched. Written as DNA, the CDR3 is TGCAGCGTTGAAGATCGAGGGAGACAGGGGGGGCCCTACGGGGAGCTGTTTTTT. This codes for CSVEDRGRQGGPYGELFF.

The CDR3 loop reads CASSLKGSPLGDYGYTF. The CDR3 region has the DNA TGTGCCAGCAGCTTAAAGGGCAGCCCTCTGGGGGACTATGGCTACACCTTC. The chain has TRBV7-3 and TRBJ1-2; D possibly corresponds to TRBD1 (5 bases). V dropped 1 base and J dropped 3 bases, with 18 bases sitting between them. Germline loops: CDR1 SGHTA, CDR2 FQGTGA. The CDR3 runs 17 residues.

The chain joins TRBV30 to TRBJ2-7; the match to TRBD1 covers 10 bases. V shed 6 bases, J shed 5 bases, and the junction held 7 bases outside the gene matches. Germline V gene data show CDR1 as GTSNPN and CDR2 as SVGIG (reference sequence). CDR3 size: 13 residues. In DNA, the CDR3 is TGTGCCTGCGGGACAGGGGCGGCCCACGAGCAGTACTTC. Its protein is CACGTGAAHEQYF.

The CDR3 region has the DNA TGCAGCGTTGAAGAGTCTGCGGGGGCGGGCTATGGCTACACCTTC. Translation gives CSVEESAGAGYGYTF. The rearrangement links TRBV29-1 to TRBJ1-2; tentative D call: TRBD1 (6 bases). V lost 0 bases, J lost 4 bases, and 15 bases lay in between. This CDR3 region has 15 residues. The germline CDR1 and CDR2 sequences are SQVTM and ANQGSEA.

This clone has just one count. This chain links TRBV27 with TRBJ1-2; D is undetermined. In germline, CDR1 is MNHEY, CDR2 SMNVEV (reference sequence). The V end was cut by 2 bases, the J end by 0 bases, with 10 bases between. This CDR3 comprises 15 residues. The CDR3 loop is CASSLRREANYGYTF. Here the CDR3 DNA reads TGTGCCAGCAGTTTAAGGCGGGAAGCTAACTATGGCTACACCTTC.

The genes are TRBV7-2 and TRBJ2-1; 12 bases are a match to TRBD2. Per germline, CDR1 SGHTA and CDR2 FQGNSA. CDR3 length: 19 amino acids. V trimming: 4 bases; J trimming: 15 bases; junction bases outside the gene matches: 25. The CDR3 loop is CASSSLRGSTTSGRNQGFF. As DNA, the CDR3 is TGTGCCAGCAGCTCTCTGAGGGGAAGTACAACTAGCGGGAGGAACCAGGGGTTCTTC.

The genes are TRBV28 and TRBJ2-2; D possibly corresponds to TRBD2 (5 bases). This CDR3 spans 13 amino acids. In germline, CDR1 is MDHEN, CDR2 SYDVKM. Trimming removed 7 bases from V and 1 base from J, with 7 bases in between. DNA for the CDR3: TGTGCCAGCAAGGAGGAGAACACCGGGGAGCTGTTTTTT. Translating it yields CASKEENTGELFF. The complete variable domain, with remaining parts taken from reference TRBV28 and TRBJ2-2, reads DVKVTQSSRYLVKRTGEKVFLECVQDMDHENMFWYRQDPGLGLRLIYFSYDVKMKEKGDIPEGYSVSREKKERFSLILESASTNQTSMYLCASKEENTGELFFGEGSRLTVL.

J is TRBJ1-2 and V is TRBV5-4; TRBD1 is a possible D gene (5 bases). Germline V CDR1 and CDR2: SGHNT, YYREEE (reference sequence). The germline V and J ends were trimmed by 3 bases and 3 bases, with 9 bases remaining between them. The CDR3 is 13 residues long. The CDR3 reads CASSSGTDYGYTF. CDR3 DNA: TGTGCCAGCAGCTCCGGGACGGACTATGGCTACACCTTC.

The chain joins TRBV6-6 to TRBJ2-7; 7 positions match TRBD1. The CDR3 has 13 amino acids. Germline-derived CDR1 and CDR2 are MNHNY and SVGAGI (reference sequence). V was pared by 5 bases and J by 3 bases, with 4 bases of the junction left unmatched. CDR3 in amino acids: CASSPGTDYEQYF. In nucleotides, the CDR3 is TGTGCCAGCAGTCCCGGGACAGACTACGAGCAGTACTTC.